This T cell receptor beta chain is from a study of control samples from healthy donors and cancer patients. The ends lost 4 bases at V and 9 bases at J; junction bases unmatched: 8. CDR3 length: 13 amino acids. Germline CDR1 and CDR2: MNHEY and SVGAGI. The protocol was immunoSEQ multiplex PCR, while the TCRdb copy is restricted to in-frame clones and leaves out a portion. The table shows 150,000 to 180,000 clones, with about 94% occurring only once. The chain recombines TRBV6-5 with TRBJ2-5; 7 nucleotides match TRBD2. Input material: blood. The source is a man aged 35 to 55 in good health. The CDR3 region is CASSWTPAGAQYF. CDR3 in DNA: TGTGCCAGCAGTTGGACACCTGCGGGGGCCCAGTACTTC.